A single sample is the source of the 23 T cell receptor beta chains below, sequenced in a study of early T cells in non-severe SARS-CoV-2 infection. One entry per CDR3 protein, called by TCRdb with MiXCR from the 5' RACE reads. The repertoire has 55,000 to 65,000 distinct CDR3 sequences, 9.5% to 15% of them found once; the top ten carry 4% to 4.5%. The material sequenced was whole blood. The receptors shown here come from an adult who was a healthcare worker with PCR-confirmed SARS-CoV-2 infection or an uninfected control (not recorded which).

The genes are TRBV29-1 and TRBJ2-1; D unresolved. CDR3 size: 12 residues. Between the trimmed V and J ends, which lost 6 bases and 6 bases, there was a span of 12 bases. Germline loops: CDR1 SQVTM, CDR2 ANQGSEA. The CDR3 region has the DNA TGCAGCGTGAAGGGCCCTACCAATGAGCAGTTCTTC. Protein: CSVKGPTNEQFF.

There are a few counts of this clonotype. V and J are TRBV5-1 and TRBJ1-1; D is ambiguous. The V end lost 4 bases, the J end lost 1 base, and 14 bases lay between the germline ends. The germline V gene encodes CDR1 SGHRS and CDR2 YFSETQ. The CDR3 runs 15 residues. The DNA for the CDR3 is TGCGCCAGCAGCGTCGCAAGTCAGAGGAACACTGAAGCTTTCTTT. Translated: CASSVASQRNTEAFF. Supplemented by reference TRBV5-1 and TRBJ1-1, the full variable domain reads KAGVTQTPRYLIKTRGQQVTLSCSPISGHRSVSWYQQTPGQGLQFLFEYFSETQRNKGNFPGRFSGRQFSNSRSEMNVSTLELGDSALYLCASSVASQRNTEAFFGQGTRLTVV.

This sequence joins TRBV28 and TRBJ2-7; D possibly corresponds to TRBD1 (6 bases). Germline lookup yields CDR1 MDHEN and CDR2 SYDVKM. V was shortened by 4 bases and J by 5 bases, with 12 bases between the two germline ends. The CDR3 consists of 13 residues. CDR3 coding DNA: TGTGCCAGCAGTTCCCCCAACAGGGACGAGCAGTACTTC. This encodes CASSSPNRDEQYF.

There are a few counts of this clonotype. The genes are TRBV5-1 and TRBJ2-1, with 8 positions matching TRBD2. V shed 4 bases and J 0 bases; nucleotides not matched to a gene: 3. This CDR3 region has 15 residues. Germline V gene data show CDR1 as SGHRS and CDR2 as YFSETQ. Here the CDR3 reads CASSLLAVSYNEQFF. CDR3 sequence (DNA): TGCGCCAGCAGCCTACTAGCGGTCTCCTACAATGAGCAGTTCTTC.

A few counts support this clonotype. Written as DNA, the CDR3 is TGTGCCAGCAGCCGACAGGGGACAGATACGCAGTATTTT. Encoded protein: CASSRQGTDTQYF. The chain joins TRBV6-1 to TRBJ2-3, with 8 positions matching TRBD1. The V gene end was trimmed by 6 bases and the J gene end by 3 bases; junction bases not matched to a gene: 2. Germline assignment: CDR1 MNHNS and CDR2 SASEGT. The CDR3 consists of 13 residues.

This clonotype was detected a few times. The chain employs TRBV7-2 and TRBJ1-1; D is possibly TRBD1 (5 bases). The CDR3 sequence is 16 residues long. V lost 5 bases to trimming and J lost 5 bases, with 21 bases between them. Germline CDR1 is SGHTA and CDR2 is FQGNSA. CDR3: CASSTRTRLTMTEAFF. CDR3 nucleotides: TGTGCCAGCAGCACCCGGACAAGACTGACTATGACTGAAGCTTTCTTT.

This clonotype was seen repeatedly, ten times or more. V gene TRBV18 combines with J gene TRBJ1-6; no reliable D call. V was pared by 6 bases and J by 3 bases, with 3 bases between. The germline CDR1 and CDR2 sequences are KGHSH and LQKENI. The CDR3 spans 12 residues. The CDR3 DNA reads as TGTGCCAGCTCTGACTATAATTCACCCCTCCACTTT. Amino acids: CASSDYNSPLHF.

This clonotype has a count of ten or more. The rearrangement joins TRBV9 to TRBJ2-7, with D perhaps TRBD2 (5 bases). The CDR3 sequence is 15 residues long. V was pared by 4 bases and J by 1 base, with 15 bases between. Germline V CDR1 and CDR2: SGDLS, YYNGEE. CDR3 DNA sequence: TGTGCCAGCAGCCCCCCCGATCGAGGGTCCTACGAGCAGTACTTC. Translating gives CASSPPDRGSYEQYF.

This clonotype was observed many times. The rearrangement links TRBV2 to TRBJ2-7; D is possibly TRBD1 or TRBD2 (5 bases each). The CDR3 runs to 12 residues. V lost 8 bases to trimming and J lost 3 bases, with 11 bases between them. From germline, CDR1 is SNHLY and CDR2 FYNNEI. In nucleotides, the CDR3 is TGTGCCAGCGGACCGAGGGGCTACGAGCAGTACTTC. Its translation: CASGPRGYEQYF.

This clonotype was seen a handful of times. The chain carries TRBV7-2 and TRBJ2-3, with no clear D. Germline lookup yields CDR1 SGHTA and CDR2 FQGNSA. V lost 2 bases and J lost 2, with 8 bases in between. This CDR3 spans 14 amino acids. The CDR3 is CASSLMAHTDTQYF. For the CDR3, the DNA is TGTGCCAGCAGCTTAATGGCCCACACAGATACGCAGTATTTT. The variable domain in full, with the rest retrieved from reference TRBV7-2 and TRBJ2-3, is GAGVSQSPSNKVTEKGKDVELRCDPISGHTALYWYRQSLGQGLEFLIYFQGNSAPDKSGLPSDRFSAERTGGSVSTLTIQRTQQEDSAVYLCASSLMAHTDTQYFGPGTRLTVL.

In its sample, this clonotype was seen many times. The chain carries TRBV24-1 and TRBJ2-1; 10 nucleotides match TRBD2. Germline V gene sequence: CDR1 KGHDR, CDR2 SFDVKD. The J segment lost 6 bases and the V segment lost 4 bases, leaving 2 bases of the junction unmatched. The CDR3 covers 14 residues. The CDR3 loop is CATSDRTSGNEQFF. In nucleotides, the CDR3 is TGTGCCACCAGTGACCGGACTAGCGGCAATGAGCAGTTCTTC.

V and J are TRBV20-1 and TRBJ2-5; 8 positions agree with TRBD1. V dropped 6 bases and J dropped 5; count of bases not matched to a gene: 8. This CDR3 has 13 residues. The germline V gene encodes CDR1 DFQATT and CDR2 SNEGSKA (reference sequence). CDR3 sequence: CSAYTTGGETQYF. The CDR3 DNA follows: TGCAGTGCATACACAACAGGGGGGGAGACCCAGTACTTC.

This clonotype appeared many times. This chain links TRBV27 with TRBJ1-6, with 10 bases fitting TRBD1. This CDR3 has 16 residues. CDR1 MNHEY and CDR2 SMNVEV come from the germline V gene (reference sequence). The V segment lost 5 bases and the J segment 5 bases; nucleotides outside the gene matches: 6. The CDR3 reads CASSLGQGLHNSPLHF. Here the CDR3 DNA reads TGTGCCAGCAGTCTGGGACAGGGGCTTCATAATTCACCCCTCCACTTT.

The chain couples TRBV5-4 to TRBJ2-6; D is unresolved. CDR1 is SGHNT, CDR2 YYREEE, per germline (reference sequence). This CDR3 region has 15 residues. Between the trimmed V and J ends, which lost 4 bases and 2 bases, there was a span of 10 bases. The CDR3 nucleotides read TGTGCCAGCAGCCACTCCCGGCCTGGGGCCAACGTCCTGACTTTC. Translated, it gives CASSHSRPGANVLTF.

The chain carries TRBV20-1 and TRBJ2-3, with 9 bases aligning to TRBD2. The CDR3 sequence is 15 residues long. Germline V gene lookup returns CDR1 DFQATT and CDR2 SNEGSKA (reference sequence). Losses at the gene ends were 5 bases for V and 5 bases for J; bases not matched to a gene: 11. In DNA, the CDR3 is TGCAGTGCTCCCCCCCAGCGGGAGGTGGTAGATACGCAGTATTTT. Translation gives CSAPPQREVVDTQYF.

The V and J genes are TRBV29-1 and TRBJ2-7; D might be TRBD2 (6 bases). CDR3 length: 13 amino acids. Germline CDR1 and CDR2: SQVTM and ANQGSEA. Between the trimmed V and J ends, which lost 6 bases and 0 bases, there was a span of 12 bases. The CDR3 DNA follows: TGCAGCGTGCGGGACGGCAGCTCCTACGAGCAGTACTTC. Amino acid sequence: CSVRDGSSYEQYF.

This clonotype was seen many times. The chain carries TRBV27 and TRBJ2-6, with D hard to call. The V end was cut by 3 bases, the J end by 1 base, with 7 bases between. The germline CDR1 and CDR2 sequences are MNHEY and SMNVEV (reference sequence). The CDR3 totals 15 residues. CDR3 DNA sequence: TGTGCCAGCAGTTTTCTCGTATCTGGGGCCAACGTCCTGACTTTC. It is translated as CASSFLVSGANVLTF.

This clonotype appeared many times. This chain uses TRBV4-3 with TRBJ2-7; D not resolved. Trimming cost V 0 bases and J 0 bases, with 12 bases left between them. Germline CDR1 reads LGHNA; CDR2 reads YSLEER. CDR3 length: 16 residues. CDR3 residues: CASSQDNGLSSYEQYF. The CDR3 DNA is TGCGCCAGCAGCCAAGACAACGGCCTCAGCTCCTACGAGCAGTACTTC.

This clonotype was seen ten or more times. This chain uses TRBV11-3 with TRBJ1-1; D remains unclear. The CDR3 contains 13 residues. V lost 5 bases to trimming and J lost 3 bases, with 10 bases between them. Germline CDR1 and CDR2: SGHNT and YENEEA. The CDR3 is CASSRDGDTEAFF. The CDR3 DNA reads as TGTGCCAGCAGCCGTGACGGGGACACTGAAGCTTTCTTT.

This clonotype was counted a few times. The rearrangement uses TRBV5-1 and TRBJ2-3; weak D call: TRBD2 (6 bases). Per germline, CDR1 SGHRS and CDR2 YFSETQ. With 5 bases removed from V and 3 bases from J, the gap between germline ends came to 13 bases. The CDR3 is 14 residues long. The CDR3 nucleotides read TGCGCCAGCAGTTCCACGGGGAGGACAGATACGCAGTATTTT. Amino acid sequence: CASSSTGRTDTQYF.

This clonotype showed up just a few times. The CDR3 DNA reads as TGCAGTGCTAACGGACAGGGCTACGAGCAGTACTTC. It is translated as CSANGQGYEQYF. The chain uses TRBV20-1 and TRBJ2-7; 8 bases align to TRBD1. The trim removed 4 bases at V and 3 bases at J, leaving 2 bases unmatched. The CDR3 consists of 12 residues. The germline CDR1 and CDR2 sequences are DFQATT and SNEGSKA (reference sequence).

This clonotype occurred a few times. This chain joins TRBV2 and TRBJ2-1; the match to TRBD2 covers 10 bases. The CDR3 extends over 15 amino acids. The germline gives CDR1 SNHLY, CDR2 FYNNEI. V lost 7 bases to trimming and J lost 2 bases; unmatched junction nucleotides: 5. The CDR3 is CASISGGATYNEQFF. In DNA form, the CDR3 reads TGTGCCAGCATCAGCGGGGGGGCCACCTACAATGAGCAGTTCTTC.

J is TRBJ2-2 and V is TRBV19, with D tentatively TRBD2 (6 bases). This CDR3 is built from 16 residues. Looked up from germline, CDR1 is LNHDA and CDR2 is SQIVND (reference sequence). V was trimmed by 1 base and J by 3 bases, leaving 12 bases between them. DNA for the CDR3: TGTGCCAGTAGTATAGGGAGGGGTTGGGACACCGGGGAGCTGTTTTTT. Translating gives CASSIGRGWDTGELFF.